These T cell receptor beta chains were read from a single sample in a study of T cell responses to AZD1222 COVID-19 vaccine. Only in-frame clones appear in the TCRdb table, and some are missing; sequencing was by immunoSEQ multiplex PCR. The table has around 160,000 clones, approximately 94% seen once; the top ten hold around 1.9%. Sequencing used peripheral blood, obtained on day 0 of AZD1222 vaccination. These receptors came from an adult in good health. Each CDR3 is given with its conserved first and last residue. D genes are given only for firm matches. Size is stated for part of the rows, as once, few or many counts, or as a class when the clone is expanded.

V gene	D gene	clone size	J gene	CDR3 protein	CDR3 DNA
TRBV3-1/TRBV3-2	.	.	TRBJ2-2	CASSQGHMRGELFF	TGTGCCAGCAGCCAGGGACACATGCGAGGGGAGCTGTTTTTT
TRBV27	.	.	TRBJ1-1	CASSITGSLNTEAFF	TGTGCCAGCAGTATCACGGGCTCCCTGAACACTGAAGCTTTCTTT
TRBV10-1	TRBD2	.	TRBJ2-7	CASSELAGEPGEQYF	TGCGCCAGCAGTGAACTAGCGGGAGAGCCGGGGGAGCAGTACTTC
TRBV7-3	.	.	TRBJ1-1	CASSPYRDTEAFF	TGTGCCAGCAGCCCATACAGGGACACTGAAGCTTTCTTT
TRBV6-5	.	.	TRBJ1-5	CASSFTGSGNQPQHF	TGTGCCAGCAGTTTTACAGGTAGCGGCAATCAGCCCCAGCATTTT
TRBV7-2	.	.	TRBJ2-7	CASRADTPPYEQYF	TGTGCCAGCAGGGCGGACACCCCCCCCTACGAGCAGTACTTC
TRBV4-1	.	once	TRBJ1-2	CASSQDSMIREGGYTF	TGCGCCAGCAGCCAAGATTCAATGATCAGAGAGGGTGGCTACACCTTC
TRBV7-6	TRBD1	.	TRBJ1-2	CASSPGTGTYGYTF	TGTGCCAGCAGTCCCGGGACAGGGACGTATGGCTACACCTTC
TRBV6-5	.	few	TRBJ1-1	CASSLTGKNTEAFF	TGTGCCAGCAGTCTAACAGGGAAGAACACTGAAGCTTTCTTT
TRBV5-1	TRBD2	.	TRBJ2-3	CASSSAAGGSTDTQYF	TGCGCCAGCAGCTCGGCGGCGGGAGGGAGCACAGATACGCAGTATTTT
TRBV3-1/TRBV3-2	.	.	TRBJ1-1	CASSQVTGLGAFF	TGTGCCAGCAGCCAAGTAACGGGGTTAGGTGCTTTCTTT
TRBV7-9	TRBD2	.	TRBJ2-7	CASSSGLVFGVQYF	TGTGCCAGCAGCTCGGGACTAGTTTTCGGGGTGCAGTACTTC
TRBV9	.	.	TRBJ2-7	CASSPRDRIHEQYF	TGTGCCAGCAGCCCCCGGGATAGGATCCACGAGCAGTACTTC
TRBV9	.	.	TRBJ2-7	CASSVGVSREQYF	TGTGCCAGCAGCGTAGGTGTCTCGAGGGAGCAGTACTTC
TRBV5-1	.	.	TRBJ1-2	CASSLQGGYTF	TGCGCCAGCAGCTTACAGGGAGGCTACACCTTC
TRBV7-9	.	.	TRBJ2-7	CASSRGGRAYEQYF	TGTGCCAGCAGCCGGGGTGGCAGGGCCTACGAGCAGTACTTC
TRBV25-1	TRBD1	.	TRBJ2-1	CASSERAGQGASDEQFF	TGTGCCAGCAGTGAACGTGCGGGACAGGGGGCCTCTGATGAGCAGTTCTTC
TRBV12-5	.	.	TRBJ2-5	CASGSETGLGPETQYF	TGTGCTAGTGGTTCTGAGACAGGCTTGGGGCCAGAGACCCAGTACTTC
TRBV18	.	.	TRBJ2-2	CASSPDAIGELFF	TGTGCCAGCTCACCTGACGCTATCGGGGAGCTGTTTTTT
TRBV11-2	TRBD1	.	TRBJ2-1	CASSTPGDRGTSYNEQFF	TGTGCCAGCAGCACGCCAGGGGACAGGGGAACATCCTACAATGAGCAGTTCTTC
TRBV19	.	.	TRBJ1-1	CASINLRDVNTEAFF	TGTGCCAGTATCAACCTCCGGGACGTGAACACTGAAGCTTTCTTT
TRBV25-1	.	.	TRBJ1-2	CASSEWGYGYTF	TGTGCCAGCAGTGAATGGGGCTATGGCTACACCTTC
TRBV5-4	TRBD1	.	TRBJ1-2	CASSDPRDRGGYTF	TGTGCCAGCAGCGACCCCCGGGACAGGGGGGGCTACACCTTC
TRBV4-1	TRBD2	.	TRBJ2-5	CASSPGTSGQETQYF	TGCGCCAGCAGCCCCGGGACTAGCGGCCAAGAGACCCAGTACTTC
TRBV4-1	TRBD1	.	TRBJ2-5	CASSRDRQETQYF	TGCGCCAGCAGCCGGGACAGACAAGAGACCCAGTACTTC
TRBV24-1	TRBD2	.	TRBJ2-5	CATSDPRLAGETQYF	TGTGCCACCAGTGATCCTCGACTAGCGGGAGAGACCCAGTACTTC
TRBV5-1	.	.	TRBJ2-7	CASSLYQDPPTLEQYF	TGCGCCAGCAGCTTGTATCAGGACCCCCCTACGTTAGAGCAGTACTTC
TRBV28	.	.	TRBJ1-5	CASRRQLNQPQHF	TGTGCCAGCCGTAGACAGTTAAATCAGCCCCAGCATTTT
TRBV7-2	.	.	TRBJ1-6	CASSLERQRRISPLHF	TGTGCCAGCAGCTTAGAGAGACAGCGGAGGATTTCACCCCTCCACTTT
TRBV9	.	.	TRBJ1-1	CASSVNPGGYTEAFF	TGTGCCAGCAGCGTTAATCCGGGGGGATACACTGAAGCTTTCTTT
TRBV2	.	.	TRBJ2-1	CASRYGNEQFF	TGTGCCAGCAGGTACGGGAATGAGCAGTTCTTC
TRBV6-1	TRBD1	.	TRBJ2-3	CASTTGGIGTDTQYF	TGTGCCAGCACGACAGGGGGCATCGGCACAGATACGCAGTATTTT
TRBV5-1	TRBD1	once	TRBJ1-4	CASSLVGQGGEKLFF	TGCGCCAGCAGCTTGGTAGGACAGGGGGGAGAAAAACTGTTTTTT
TRBV15	TRBD2	.	TRBJ2-3	CATSRGGLAGGTDTQYF	TGTGCCACCAGCAGAGGCGGACTAGCGGGAGGCACAGATACGCAGTATTTT
TRBV6-5	TRBD1	.	TRBJ1-6	CASSYSGTGKSPLHF	TGTGCCAGCAGTTACTCAGGGACAGGGAAATCACCCCTCCACTTT
TRBV25-1	.	.	TRBJ1-1	CASSESVGASNTEAFF	TGTGCCAGCAGTGAATCGGTCGGGGCGTCCAACACTGAAGCTTTCTTT
TRBV7-3	.	.	TRBJ1-6	CASSLTGLGSPLHF	TGTGCCAGCAGCTTAACGGGGCTAGGGTCACCCCTCCACTTT
TRBV6-6	.	.	TRBJ1-6	CASSPQDPGSYAYNSPLHF	TGTGCCAGCAGTCCCCAAGATCCTGGGAGCTATGCCTATAATTCACCCCTCCACTTT
TRBV3-1/TRBV3-2	.	.	TRBJ2-1	CASSQETVPVDEQFF	TGTGCCAGCAGCCAAGAAACGGTACCGGTGGATGAGCAGTTCTTC
TRBV12-5	TRBD2	.	TRBJ2-1	CASGLASGTSYNEQFF	TGTGCTAGTGGTTTGGCTAGCGGGACGTCCTACAATGAGCAGTTCTTC
TRBV5-6	.	.	TRBJ2-5	CASSFMAGPETQYF	TGTGCCAGCAGCTTCATGGCAGGCCCCGAGACCCAGTACTTC
TRBV2	TRBD2	.	TRBJ2-2	CASRGLADTGELFF	TGTGCCAGCAGGGGACTAGCGGACACCGGGGAGCTGTTTTTT
TRBV5-1	.	.	TRBJ2-1	CASSLYRVGYNEQFF	TGCGCCAGCAGCTTATACAGGGTAGGGTACAATGAGCAGTTCTTC
TRBV25-1	.	.	TRBJ1-2	CASGVGAGGYTF	TGTGCCAGTGGGGTGGGGGCAGGGGGCTACACCTTC
TRBV12-3/TRBV12-4	.	.	TRBJ1-1	CASSLQPNTEAFF	TGTGCCAGCAGTTTACAACCGAACACTGAAGCTTTCTTT
TRBV10-3	TRBD1	once	TRBJ2-7	CATGGQNYEQYF	TGTGCCACTGGGGGACAGAACTACGAGCAGTACTTC
TRBV5-6	.	.	TRBJ2-7	CASSLSGQPYEQYF	TGTGCCAGCAGCTTGAGTGGTCAGCCCTACGAGCAGTACTTC
TRBV2	.	.	TRBJ2-4	CASSSNVHDRNIQYF	TGTGCCAGCAGTTCCAACGTCCACGACAGAAACATTCAGTACTTC
TRBV15	TRBD2	.	TRBJ2-5	CATSALRTSGDQETQYF	TGTGCCACCAGCGCGCTCCGGACTAGCGGGGACCAAGAGACCCAGTACTTC
TRBV12-3/TRBV12-4	.	.	TRBJ1-1	CASSLRTVTEAFF	TGTGCCAGCAGTTTACGGACAGTCACTGAAGCTTTCTTT
TRBV5-1	.	.	TRBJ1-6	CASSWQVNSPLHF	TGCGCCAGCAGCTGGCAGGTTAATTCACCCCTCCACTTT
TRBV5-5	TRBD1	.	TRBJ2-3	CASSLTGQGPDTQYF	TGTGCCAGCAGCTTGACCGGACAGGGCCCAGATACGCAGTATTTT
TRBV4-1	.	.	TRBJ2-3	CASSLNSGVLGDTQYF	TGCGCCAGCAGCCTGAATTCAGGGGTTTTGGGAGATACGCAGTATTTT
TRBV3-1/TRBV3-2	.	.	TRBJ1-3	CASSQESSGNTIYF	TGTGCCAGCAGCCAAGAATCCTCTGGAAACACCATATATTTT
TRBV7-2	.	.	TRBJ1-2	CASSSISQGLGGYTF	TGTGCCAGCAGCTCAATAAGTCAGGGGTTGGGAGGCTACACCTTC